These 11 T cell receptor beta chains were all obtained from the same sample, sequenced in a study of T cell clonotyping in hematopoietic cell transplantation. Regarding time point: recipient sample about 28 days before transplant, after cytoreduction. The table came from immunoSEQ multiplex PCR; TCRdb's copy has only in-frame clones and leaves some out. The table lists 45,000 or so clones, about four fifths of them singletons. The sample consisted of peripheral blood mononuclear cells, taken before stem cell transplant. These TCRs come from a man in his 60s with myelodysplastic syndrome. Some clones in this sample may be carry-over from other donors' samples.

In this sample, this clone turned up a few times. The chain joins TRBV7-9 to TRBJ1-2, with 7 nucleotides matching TRBD1. Unmatched junction bases numbered 10, after V lost 5 bases and J lost 4 bases. From germline, CDR1 is SEHNR and CDR2 FQNEAQ (reference sequence). The CDR3 sequence is 15 residues long. In DNA form, the CDR3 reads TGTGCCAGCAGCCGGGGACAGCCTGCCCCCTATGGCTACACCTTC. Amino acids: CASSRGQPAPYGYTF. The full variable domain, with the rest looked up from reference TRBV7-9 and TRBJ1-2, is DTGVSQNPRHKITKRGQNVTFRCDPISEHNRLYWYRQTLGQGPEFLTYFQNEAQLEKSRLLSDRFSAERPKGSFSTLEIQRTEQGDSAMYLCASSRGQPAPYGYTFGSGTRLTVV.

V gene TRBV29-1 combines with J gene TRBJ1-1; D remains ambiguous. CDR1 is SQVTM, CDR2 ANQGSEA, per germline. The CDR3 is 10 residues long. V lost 7 bases and J lost 7, with 10 bases in between. The CDR3 coding sequence is TGCAGCGCGAAACGAAATGAAGCTTTCTTT. Encoded protein: CSAKRNEAFF.

This chain connects TRBV10-3 to TRBJ2-7, with D unresolved. Trimming took off 6 bases at V and 0 bases at J, with 6 bases between the two ends. Germline values: CDR1 ENHRY, CDR2 SYGVKD. The CDR3 is 12 residues long. This CDR3 is CAISHVSYEQYF. The CDR3 DNA follows: TGTGCCATCAGCCACGTCTCCTACGAGCAGTACTTC.

This chain links TRBV5-1 with TRBJ1-5, with 7 nucleotides matching TRBD1. CDR1 and CDR2 from the germline V gene are SGHRS and YFSETQ. The CDR3 has 15 amino acids. V lost 0 bases and J lost 6; bases outside the gene matches: 6. The CDR3 reads CASSLEGAVFQPQHF. In DNA, the CDR3 is TGCGCCAGCAGCTTGGAGGGGGCTGTATTTCAGCCCCAGCATTTT.

The chain couples TRBV6-6 to TRBJ1-5, with 12 nucleotides matching TRBD1. With V trimmed by 2 bases and J by 7 bases, 3 bases remained unmatched. This CDR3 comprises 15 residues. The germline V gene has CDR1 MNHNY and CDR2 SVGAGI (reference sequence). This chain's CDR3 is CASSYGTGGGQPQHF. As DNA, the CDR3 is TGTGCCAGCAGTTACGGGACAGGGGGCGGGCAGCCCCAGCATTTT.

V and J are TRBV29-1 and TRBJ1-1, with TRBD1 identical over 7 bases. Germline V lookup: CDR1 SQVTM, CDR2 ANQGSEA. V gave up 5 bases and J gave up 2 bases; unmatched junction bases: 5. CDR3 length: 13 residues. CDR3 sequence (DNA): TGCAGCGTTAACAGGGGAGTTAACACTGAAGCTTTCTTT. Amino acids: CSVNRGVNTEAFF.

This clone was seen more than once but under ten times. The chain uses TRBV5-6 and TRBJ2-6; D remains ambiguous. Trimming cost V 0 bases and J 1 base, with 8 bases left between them. The CDR3 runs 16 residues. Looked up from germline, CDR1 is SGHDT and CDR2 is YYEEEE. The CDR3 loop is CASSLVEFSGANVLTF. The CDR3 nucleotides are TGTGCCAGCAGCTTGGTAGAGTTTTCTGGGGCCAACGTCCTGACTTTC.

This clone was found once. In DNA form, the CDR3 reads TGTGCCAGCACCAGGCAGGGTAATATGAACACTGAAGCTTTCTTT. As protein: CASTRQGNMNTEAFF. The V call is TRBV28, the J call TRBJ1-1; weak D call: TRBD1 (5 bases). CDR1 and CDR2 from the germline V gene are MDHEN and SYDVKM. V was shortened by 7 bases and J by 0 bases, with 15 bases between the two germline ends. This CDR3 is 15 amino acids long.

The rearrangement uses TRBV11-2 and TRBJ2-6; D ambiguous. Trimming removed 3 bases at V and 4 bases at J, with 13 bases between. This CDR3 comprises 16 residues. Per the germline V gene, CDR1 is SGHAT and CDR2 is FQNNGV. DNA for the CDR3: TGTGCCAGCAGCTTCACTCCGGCGTCGGGGGCCAACGTCCTGACTTTC. As protein: CASSFTPASGANVLTF.

CDR3 nucleotide sequence: TGCGCCAGCAGTGAGTCAGGGGTCAATCAGCCCCAGCATTTT. This translates into CASSESGVNQPQHF. The J gene is TRBJ1-5, the V gene TRBV10-2; the D gene is possibly TRBD1 (5 bases). Germline CDR1 is WSHSY and CDR2 is SAAADI. The V and J ends lost 0 bases and 3 bases respectively, with 6 bases between them. The CDR3 spans 14 residues.

CDR3: CASRQGNSPLHF. The CDR3 nucleotides are TGTGCCAGTAGACAGGGTAATTCACCCCTCCACTTT. This chain uses TRBV19 with TRBJ1-6; the D gene is possibly TRBD1 (6 bases). Trimming cost V 6 bases and J 6 bases, with 6 bases left between them. CDR1 is LNHDA, CDR2 SQIVND, per germline (reference sequence). This CDR3 has 12 amino acids.